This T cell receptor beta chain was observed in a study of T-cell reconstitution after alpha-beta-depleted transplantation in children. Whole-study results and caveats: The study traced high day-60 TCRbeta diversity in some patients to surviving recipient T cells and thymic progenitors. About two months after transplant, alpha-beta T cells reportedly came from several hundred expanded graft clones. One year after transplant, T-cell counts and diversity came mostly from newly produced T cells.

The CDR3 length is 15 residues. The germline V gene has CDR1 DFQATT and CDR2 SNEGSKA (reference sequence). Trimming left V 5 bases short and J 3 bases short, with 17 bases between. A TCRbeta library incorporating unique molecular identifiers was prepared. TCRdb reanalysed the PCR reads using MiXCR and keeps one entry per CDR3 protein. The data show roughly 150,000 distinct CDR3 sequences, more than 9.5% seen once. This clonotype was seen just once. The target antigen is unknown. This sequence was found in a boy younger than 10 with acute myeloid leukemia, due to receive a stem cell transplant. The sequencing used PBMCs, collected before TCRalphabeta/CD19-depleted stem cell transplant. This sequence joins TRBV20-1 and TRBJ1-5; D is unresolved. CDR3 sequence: CSAPLLGGYNQPQHF. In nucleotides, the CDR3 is TGCAGTGCTCCATTATTGGGAGGGTACAATCAGCCCCAGCATTTT.